A single sample is the source of the 7 T cell receptor beta chains below, sequenced in a study of T cell responses to AZD1222 COVID-19 vaccine. The data were produced by immunoSEQ multiplex PCR, yet TCRdb's version contains in-frame clones alone and is incomplete. The sample includes around 190,000 clones, around 88% of them seen just once. The sequencing used peripheral blood, collected 28 days after the second AZD1222 dose. The receptor set was obtained from an adult who received the AZD1222 COVID-19 vaccine.

The CDR3 reads CASSYRGAAQSGAFF. The CDR3 bases are TGTGCCAGCAGTTACCGAGGGGCGGCCCAGTCGGGAGCTTTCTTT. The V gene is TRBV6-5, the J gene TRBJ1-1; weak D call: TRBD1 (5 bases). This CDR3 contains 15 residues. Germline V gene data show CDR1 as MNHEY and CDR2 as SVGAGI. Trimming left V 2 bases short and J 10 bases short, with 20 bases between.

As to this clone: Compared with germline, one end of the junction differs, possibly owing to a read error. The chain uses TRBV5-1 and TRBJ1-1; TRBD1 aligns across 7 bases. This CDR3 is built from 17 residues. Germline V gene sequence: CDR1 SGHRS, CDR2 YFSETQ. CDR3 bases: TGCGCCAGCAGCCCCCGGACAGGCGTAAATTTTAACACTAAAGCTTTCTTT. Translating it yields CASSPRTGVNFNTKAFF.

Comments on this clone: At one of its ends the junction is not consistent with the germline gene, which may arise from a read error. V and J are TRBV7-7 and TRBJ2-1; D ambiguous. CDR1 is SSHAT, CDR2 FNYEAQ, per germline (reference sequence). The CDR3 covers 13 residues. This CDR3 is CASSSPSSGEQFF. The CDR3 DNA reads as TGTGCTAGCAGCTCCCCAAGTAGTGGTGAGCAGTTCTTC.

The chain uses TRBV3-1 (or the pseudogene TRBV3-2) and TRBJ1-1, with D possibly matching TRBD1 (5 bases). The CDR3 runs to 14 residues. Germline V gene sequence: CDR1 LGHDT, CDR2 YNNKEL (reference sequence). Deletions cut 4 bases from V and 0 bases from J, with 9 bases between. CDR3 sequence: CASSLGTVNTEAFF. The CDR3 coding sequence is TGTGCCAGCAGCCTAGGGACGGTGAACACTGAAGCTTTCTTT.

The chain has TRBV5-1 and TRBJ2-5; the D call may be TRBD1 or TRBD2 (5 bases each). The V and J ends lost 1 base and 5 bases respectively, with 15 bases between them. In germline, CDR1 is SGHRS, CDR2 YFSETQ. The CDR3 sequence is 15 residues long. The CDR3 bases are TGCGCCAGCAGCTTGTCGGCAGGGACGGACGAGACCCAGTACTTC. It encodes CASSLSAGTDETQYF.

V usage is TRBV4-3 and J usage is TRBJ2-7; the D is unclear. CDR1 is LGHNA, CDR2 YSLEER, per germline. CDR3 size: 14 residues. Trimming left V 1 base short and J 3 bases short, with 10 bases between. For the CDR3, the DNA is TGCGCCAGCAGCCAAGTTGTCGGATTCTACGAGCAGTACTTC. Translation gives CASSQVVGFYEQYF.

The V gene is TRBV9, the J gene TRBJ1-3, with TRBD1 matching over 11 bases. CDR1 SGDLS and CDR2 YYNGEE come from the germline V gene. V lost 0 bases to trimming and J lost 1 base; unmatched junction nucleotides: 3. The length of the CDR3 is 17 residues. The chain's CDR3 is CASSVAGQGESGNTIYF. The CDR3 region has the DNA TGTGCCAGCAGCGTAGCGGGACAGGGGGAATCTGGAAACACCATATATTTT.